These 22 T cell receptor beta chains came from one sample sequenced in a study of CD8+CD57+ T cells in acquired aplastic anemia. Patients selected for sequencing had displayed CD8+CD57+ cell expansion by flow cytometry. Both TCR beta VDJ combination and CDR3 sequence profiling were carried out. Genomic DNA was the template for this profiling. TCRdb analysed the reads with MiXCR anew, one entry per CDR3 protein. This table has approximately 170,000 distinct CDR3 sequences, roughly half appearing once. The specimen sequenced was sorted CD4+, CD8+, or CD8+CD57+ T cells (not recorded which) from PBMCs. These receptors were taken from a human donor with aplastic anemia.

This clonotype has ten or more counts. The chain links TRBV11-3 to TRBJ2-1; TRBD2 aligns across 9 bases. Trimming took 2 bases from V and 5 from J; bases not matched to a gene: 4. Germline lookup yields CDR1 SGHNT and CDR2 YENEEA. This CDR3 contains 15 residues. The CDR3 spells CASSLRLAVNNEQFF. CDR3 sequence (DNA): TGTGCCAGCAGCTTACGACTAGCGGTGAACAATGAGCAGTTCTTC.

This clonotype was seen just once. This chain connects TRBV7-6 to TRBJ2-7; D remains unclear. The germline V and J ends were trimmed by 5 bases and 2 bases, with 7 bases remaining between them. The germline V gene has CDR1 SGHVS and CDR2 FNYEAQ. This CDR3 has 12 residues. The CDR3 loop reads CASSPGPYEQYV. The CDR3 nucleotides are TGTGCCAGCAGCCCCGGCCCCTACGAGCAGTACGTC.

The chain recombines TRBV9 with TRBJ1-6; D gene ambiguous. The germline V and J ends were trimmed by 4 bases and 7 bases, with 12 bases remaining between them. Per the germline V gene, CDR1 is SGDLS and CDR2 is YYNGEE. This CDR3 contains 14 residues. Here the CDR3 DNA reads TGTGCCAGCAGCTTTGGGCAGTTGAATTCACCCCTCCACTTT. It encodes CASSFGQLNSPLHF.

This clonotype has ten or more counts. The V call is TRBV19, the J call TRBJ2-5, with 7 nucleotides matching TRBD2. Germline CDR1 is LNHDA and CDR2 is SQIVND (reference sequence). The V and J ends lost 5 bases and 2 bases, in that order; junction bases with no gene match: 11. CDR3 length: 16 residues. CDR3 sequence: CASSAKRLARQETQYF. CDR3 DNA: TGTGCCAGTAGTGCCAAAAGACTAGCCCGACAAGAGACCCAGTACTTC.

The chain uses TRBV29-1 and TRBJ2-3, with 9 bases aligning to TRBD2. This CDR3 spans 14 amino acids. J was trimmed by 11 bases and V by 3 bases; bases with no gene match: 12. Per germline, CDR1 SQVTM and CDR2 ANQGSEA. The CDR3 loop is CSVDPSGIYNEQYF. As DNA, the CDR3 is TGCAGCGTTGACCCTAGCGGGATTTACAATGAGCAGTATTTT.

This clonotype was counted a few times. In nucleotides, the CDR3 is TGTGCCACCAGCATTCGGGGAGCACACGAGCAGTACTTC. It encodes CATSIRGAHEQYF. V gene TRBV15 combines with J gene TRBJ2-7; TRBD2 is a possible D gene (5 bases). V shed 4 bases and J shed 5 bases, with 12 bases lying between them. CDR3 length equals 13 residues. Per germline, CDR1 LNHNV and CDR2 YYDKDF (reference sequence).

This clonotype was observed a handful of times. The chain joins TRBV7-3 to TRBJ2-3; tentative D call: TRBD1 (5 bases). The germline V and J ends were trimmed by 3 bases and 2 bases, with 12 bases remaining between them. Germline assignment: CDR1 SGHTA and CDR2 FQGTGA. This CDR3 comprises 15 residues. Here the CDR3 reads CASSFLDSDTDTQYF. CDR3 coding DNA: TGTGCCAGCAGCTTCCTCGACAGTGACACAGATACGCAGTATTTT.

The CDR3 DNA reads TGTGCCAGTAGTAGCAGAGGGGTCTACACCGGGGAGCTGTTTTTT. Protein product: CASSSRGVYTGELFF. The J gene is TRBJ2-2, the V gene TRBV19, with D possibly called TRBD1 or TRBD2 (5 bases each). The CDR3 loop spans 15 amino acids. Germline CDR1 reads LNHDA; CDR2 reads SQIVND (reference sequence). Trimming cost V 4 bases and J 3 bases, with 12 bases left between them.

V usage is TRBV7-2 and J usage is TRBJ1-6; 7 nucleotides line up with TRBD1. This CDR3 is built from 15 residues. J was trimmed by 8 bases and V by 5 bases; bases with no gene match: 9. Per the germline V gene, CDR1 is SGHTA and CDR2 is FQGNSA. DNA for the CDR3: TGTGCCAGCAGCCCGAACGACAGGGCTTATTCACCCCTCCACTTT. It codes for CASSPNDRAYSPLHF.

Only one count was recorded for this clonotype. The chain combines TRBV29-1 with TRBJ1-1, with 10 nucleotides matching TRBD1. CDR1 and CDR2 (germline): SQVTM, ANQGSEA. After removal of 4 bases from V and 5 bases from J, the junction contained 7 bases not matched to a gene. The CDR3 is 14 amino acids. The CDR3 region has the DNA TGCAGCGTTGGGACCGGGACAGGGGAGACTGAAGCTTTCTTT. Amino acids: CSVGTGTGETEAFF.

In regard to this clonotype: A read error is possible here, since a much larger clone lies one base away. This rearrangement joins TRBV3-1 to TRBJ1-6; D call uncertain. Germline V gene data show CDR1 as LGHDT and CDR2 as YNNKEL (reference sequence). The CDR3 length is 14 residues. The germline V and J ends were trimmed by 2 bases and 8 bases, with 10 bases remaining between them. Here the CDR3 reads CASSQTGSDSPLHF. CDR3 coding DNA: TGTGCCAGCAGCCAAACCGGATCTGATTCACCCCTCCACTTT.

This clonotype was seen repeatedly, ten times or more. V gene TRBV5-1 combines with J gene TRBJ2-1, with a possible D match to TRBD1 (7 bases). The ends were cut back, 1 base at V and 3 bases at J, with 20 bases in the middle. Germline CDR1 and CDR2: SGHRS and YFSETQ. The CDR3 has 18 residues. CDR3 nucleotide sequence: TGCGCCAGCAGCTTGCCCCAGGGGGGTAGCGGCCACTACAATGAGCAGTTCTTC. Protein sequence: CASSLPQGGSGHYNEQFF.

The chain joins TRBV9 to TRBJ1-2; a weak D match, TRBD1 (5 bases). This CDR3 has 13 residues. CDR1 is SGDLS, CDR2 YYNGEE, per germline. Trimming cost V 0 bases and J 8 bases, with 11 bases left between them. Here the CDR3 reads CASSVGGVGGYTF. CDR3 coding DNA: TGTGCCAGCAGCGTAGGAGGGGTAGGCGGCTACACCTTC.

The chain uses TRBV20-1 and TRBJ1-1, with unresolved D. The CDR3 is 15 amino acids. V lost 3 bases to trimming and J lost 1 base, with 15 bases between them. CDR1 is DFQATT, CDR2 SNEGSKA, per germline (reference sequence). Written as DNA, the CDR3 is TGCAGTGCTAGCGACACAAACCGGGGGAACACTGAAGCTTTCTTT. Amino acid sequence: CSASDTNRGNTEAFF.

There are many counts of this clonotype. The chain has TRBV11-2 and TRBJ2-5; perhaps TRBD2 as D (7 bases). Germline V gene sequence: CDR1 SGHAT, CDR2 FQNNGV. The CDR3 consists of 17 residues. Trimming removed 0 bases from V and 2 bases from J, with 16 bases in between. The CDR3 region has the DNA TGTGCCAGCAGCTTAGAACTGGGGGGGGGGCTGCAAGAGACCCAGTACTTC. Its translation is CASSLELGGGLQETQYF.

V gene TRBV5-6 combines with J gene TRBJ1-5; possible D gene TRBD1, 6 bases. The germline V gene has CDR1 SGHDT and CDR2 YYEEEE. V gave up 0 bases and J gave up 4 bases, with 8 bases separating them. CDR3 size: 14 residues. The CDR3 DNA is TGTGCCAGCAGCTTGGGACAGGTTAATCAGCCCCAGCATTTT. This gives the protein CASSLGQVNQPQHF.

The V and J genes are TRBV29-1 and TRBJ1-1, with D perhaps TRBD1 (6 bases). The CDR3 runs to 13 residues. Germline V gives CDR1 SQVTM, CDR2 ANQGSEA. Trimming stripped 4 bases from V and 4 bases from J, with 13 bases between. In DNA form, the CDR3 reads TGCAGCGTTGTAAGGACAGAGGCCACTGAAGCTTTCTTT. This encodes CSVVRTEATEAFF.

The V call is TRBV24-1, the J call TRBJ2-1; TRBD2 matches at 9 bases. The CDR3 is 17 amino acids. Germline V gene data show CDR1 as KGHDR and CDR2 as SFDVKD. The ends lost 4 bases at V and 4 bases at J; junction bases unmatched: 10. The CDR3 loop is CATSDHPSGTNYNEQFF. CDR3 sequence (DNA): TGTGCCACCAGTGACCACCCTAGCGGGACTAATTACAATGAGCAGTTCTTC.

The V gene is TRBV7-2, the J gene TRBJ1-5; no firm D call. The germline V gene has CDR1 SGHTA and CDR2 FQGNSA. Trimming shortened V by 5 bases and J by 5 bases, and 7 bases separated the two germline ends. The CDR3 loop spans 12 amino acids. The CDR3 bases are TGTGCCAGCAGCCCACCTCATCAGCCCCAGCATTTT. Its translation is CASSPPHQPQHF.

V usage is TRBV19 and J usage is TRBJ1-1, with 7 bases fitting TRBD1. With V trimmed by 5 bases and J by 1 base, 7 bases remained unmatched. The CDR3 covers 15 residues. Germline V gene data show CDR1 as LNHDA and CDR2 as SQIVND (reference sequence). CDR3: CASSPQGWGNTEAFF. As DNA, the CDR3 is TGTGCCAGTAGTCCACAGGGGTGGGGGAACACTGAAGCTTTCTTT.

The CDR3 protein is CSVEGMASLDGAQYF. CDR3 nucleotides: TGCAGCGTTGAAGGGATGGCTAGCCTGGATGGGGCCCAGTACTTC. V usage is TRBV29-1 and J usage is TRBJ2-5, with a possible D match to TRBD2 (5 bases). CDR1 and CDR2 (germline): SQVTM, ANQGSEA. CDR3 size: 15 residues. V lost 1 base to trimming and J lost 9 bases, with 21 bases between them.

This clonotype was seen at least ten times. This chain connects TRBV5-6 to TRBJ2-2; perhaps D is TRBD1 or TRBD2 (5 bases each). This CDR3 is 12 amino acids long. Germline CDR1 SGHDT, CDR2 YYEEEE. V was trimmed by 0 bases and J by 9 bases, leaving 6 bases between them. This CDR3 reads CASSLGDRELFF. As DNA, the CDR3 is TGTGCCAGCAGCTTGGGGGACCGGGAGCTGTTTTTT.